The rows below give T cell receptor beta chains drawn from one sample of a study of OX40 agonist ivuxolimab in advanced cancers. The method was immunoSEQ multiplex PCR; TCRdb's version includes in-frame clones alone and lacks a portion of them. The data show around 56,000 clones, 88% seen once. The material was CD4+ or CD8+ T cells sorted from blood, obtained in a trial of the OX40 agonist ivuxolimab. The source of these receptors is an adult with an advanced solid tumor such as melanoma, head and neck, liver or kidney cancer. CDR3s include the opening cysteine and the closing phenylalanine or tryptophan. Fields, in order: D gene, clone size, J gene, V gene, CDR3 protein, CDR3 DNA. A D gene is named only where the DNA matches it firmly. Some rows have no size entry. The others give once, few or many, or a class for an expanded clone.

d_gene: NA
abundance: few
j_gene: TRBJ1-2
v_gene: TRBV19
CDR3aa: CASSMTGNYGYTF
CDR3nt: TGTGCCAGTAGTATGACCGGCAACTATGGCTACACCTTC

d_gene: TRBD2
abundance: NA
j_gene: TRBJ2-5
v_gene: TRBV15
CDR3aa: CATSHFLAEETQYF
CDR3nt: TGTGCCACCAGCCACTTCCTAGCGGAAGAGACCCAGTACTTC

d_gene: TRBD2
abundance: NA
j_gene: TRBJ2-1
v_gene: TRBV19
CDR3aa: CASSLTGTSVAVEQFF
CDR3nt: TGTGCCAGTAGTCTCACCGGGACTAGCGTAGCGGTTGAGCAGTTCTTC

d_gene: NA
abundance: NA
j_gene: TRBJ1-5
v_gene: TRBV5-6
CDR3aa: CASSLGGSELIQPQHF
CDR3nt: TGTGCCAGCAGCTTGGGGGGTTCCGAGTTGATTCAGCCCCAGCATTTT

d_gene: NA
abundance: NA
j_gene: TRBJ2-3
v_gene: TRBV4-1
CDR3aa: CASSQFGSPDTQYF
CDR3nt: TGCGCCAGCAGCCAATTTGGGAGCCCAGATACGCAGTATTTT

d_gene: NA
abundance: NA
j_gene: TRBJ1-2
v_gene: TRBV7-6
CDR3aa: CASSLTGPGYGYTF
CDR3nt: TGTGCCAGCAGCTTAACAGGGCCTGGTTATGGCTACACCTTC

d_gene: NA
abundance: NA
j_gene: TRBJ2-3
v_gene: TRBV11-1
CDR3aa: CASSFVQGPTDTQYF
CDR3nt: TGTGCCAGCAGCTTCGTTCAAGGACCGACAGATACGCAGTATTTT

d_gene: NA
abundance: NA
j_gene: TRBJ2-3
v_gene: TRBV25-1
CDR3aa: CARDNTDTQYF
CDR3nt: TGTGCCAGAGACAACACAGATACGCAGTATTTT

d_gene: NA
abundance: NA
j_gene: TRBJ1-2
v_gene: TRBV27
CDR3aa: CASSFGRNYGYTF
CDR3nt: TGTGCCAGCAGTTTTGGACGGAACTATGGCTACACCTTC

d_gene: NA
abundance: once
j_gene: TRBJ1-1
v_gene: TRBV2
CDR3aa: CALLTVNTEAFF
CDR3nt: TGTGCCTTACTGACAGTGAACACTGAAGCTTTCTTT

d_gene: NA
abundance: few
j_gene: TRBJ1-1
v_gene: TRBV7-9
CDR3aa: CASRFPDMNTEAFF
CDR3nt: TGTGCCAGCAGATTTCCCGACATGAACACTGAAGCTTTCTTT

d_gene: TRBD1
abundance: once
j_gene: TRBJ1-2
v_gene: TRBV2
CDR3aa: CASSDKQGMNGYTF
CDR3nt: TGTGCCAGCAGTGACAAACAGGGGATGAATGGCTACACCTTC

d_gene: NA
abundance: NA
j_gene: TRBJ2-1
v_gene: TRBV6-1
CDR3aa: CASGGYYNEQFF
CDR3nt: TGTGCCAGCGGGGGGTACTACAATGAGCAGTTCTTC

d_gene: NA
abundance: NA
j_gene: TRBJ2-5
v_gene: TRBV5-5
CDR3aa: CASSLGTGDYMRETQYF
CDR3nt: TGTGCCAGCAGCTTGGGTACAGGGGACTATATGCGAGAGACCCAGTACTTC

d_gene: TRBD2
abundance: NA
j_gene: TRBJ2-7
v_gene: TRBV28
CDR3aa: CASSLGGSDSYEQYF
CDR3nt: TGTGCCAGCAGTTTAGGCGGGAGTGACTCCTACGAGCAGTACTTC

d_gene: TRBD1
abundance: NA
j_gene: TRBJ2-7
v_gene: TRBV27
CDR3aa: CASSQALTGGFYEQYF
CDR3nt: TGTGCCAGCAGCCAAGCCTTAACAGGGGGCTTCTACGAGCAGTACTTC

d_gene: NA
abundance: NA
j_gene: TRBJ1-5
v_gene: TRBV19
CDR3aa: CASSIQGYSNQPQHF
CDR3nt: TGTGCCAGTAGTATCCAGGGGTATAGCAATCAGCCCCAGCATTTT

d_gene: TRBD1
abundance: NA
j_gene: TRBJ2-2
v_gene: TRBV7-9
CDR3aa: CASSGDRGLTGELFF
CDR3nt: TGTGCCAGCAGCGGGGACAGGGGGCTTACCGGGGAGCTGTTTTTT

d_gene: NA
abundance: few
j_gene: TRBJ1-2
v_gene: TRBV2
CDR3aa: CASSEGQLF
CDR3nt: TGTGCCAGCAGTGAAGGACAGCTCTTC

d_gene: NA
abundance: NA
j_gene: TRBJ2-1
v_gene: TRBV27
CDR3aa: CASWEDSYNEQFF
CDR3nt: TGTGCCAGCTGGGAGGACTCCTACAATGAGCAGTTCTTC

d_gene: TRBD2
abundance: NA
j_gene: TRBJ2-2
v_gene: TRBV19
CDR3aa: CASSEGLAGITGELFF
CDR3nt: TGTGCCAGTAGTGAAGGACTAGCGGGAATCACCGGGGAGCTGTTTTTT

d_gene: NA
abundance: once
j_gene: TRBJ2-2
v_gene: TRBV10-3
CDR3aa: CAISEGHGGTGELFF
CDR3nt: TGTGCCATCAGTGAGGGGCACGGGGGCACCGGGGAGCTGTTTTTT

d_gene: TRBD2
abundance: few
j_gene: TRBJ2-1
v_gene: TRBV6-5
CDR3aa: CASSISGRAALEQFF
CDR3nt: TGTGCCAGCAGTATCAGCGGGAGGGCCGCTCTTGAGCAGTTCTTC

d_gene: TRBD2
abundance: NA
j_gene: TRBJ2-5
v_gene: TRBV5-4
CDR3aa: CASSSGLAGGETQYF
CDR3nt: TGTGCCAGCAGCTCTGGACTAGCGGGGGGAGAGACCCAGTACTTC

d_gene: NA
abundance: NA
j_gene: TRBJ1-1
v_gene: TRBV7-7
CDR3aa: CASSLGMDTEAFF
CDR3nt: TGTGCCAGCAGCTTAGGGATGGACACTGAAGCTTTCTTT

d_gene: TRBD1
abundance: NA
j_gene: TRBJ2-7
v_gene: TRBV5-6
CDR3aa: CASSGSGTGGSYEQYF
CDR3nt: TGTGCCAGCAGCGGCTCCGGGACAGGGGGGTCCTACGAGCAGTACTTC

d_gene: TRBD2
abundance: NA
j_gene: TRBJ2-3
v_gene: TRBV7-8
CDR3aa: CASSHSGETDTQYF
CDR3nt: TGTGCCAGCAGCCATAGCGGGGAAACAGATACGCAGTATTTT

d_gene: TRBD2
abundance: NA
j_gene: TRBJ2-5
v_gene: TRBV7-3
CDR3aa: CASSELSVGLGAETQYF
CDR3nt: TGTGCCAGCAGCGAGCTCTCTGTCGGACTAGGGGCAGAGACCCAGTACTTC

d_gene: TRBD1
abundance: NA
j_gene: TRBJ1-1
v_gene: TRBV7-9
CDR3aa: CASSLAPGQLNTEAFF
CDR3nt: TGTGCCAGCAGCTTAGCACCGGGACAGCTGAACACTGAAGCTTTCTTT

d_gene: TRBD1
abundance: few
j_gene: TRBJ2-7
v_gene: TRBV28
CDR3aa: CASSWDRFYEQYF
CDR3nt: TGTGCCAGCAGTTGGGACAGATTCTACGAGCAGTACTTC

d_gene: TRBD1
abundance: NA
j_gene: TRBJ1-4
v_gene: TRBV29-1
CDR3aa: CSVETGTADEKLFF
CDR3nt: TGCAGCGTTGAAACAGGGACAGCAGATGAAAAACTGTTTTTT

d_gene: NA
abundance: NA
j_gene: TRBJ1-1
v_gene: TRBV27
CDR3aa: CASSSPRMNTEAFF
CDR3nt: TGTGCCAGCAGTTCACCACGAATGAACACTGAAGCTTTCTTT

d_gene: TRBD1
abundance: NA
j_gene: TRBJ2-7
v_gene: TRBV2
CDR3aa: CAAEDRAVNEQYF
CDR3nt: TGTGCCGCCGAGGACAGGGCCGTCAACGAGCAGTACTTC

d_gene: NA
abundance: NA
j_gene: TRBJ2-4
v_gene: TRBV5-4
CDR3aa: CASNSGTDKNIQYF
CDR3nt: TGTGCCAGCAACTCCGGGACGGATAAAAACATTCAGTACTTC

d_gene: TRBD1
abundance: NA
j_gene: TRBJ1-2
v_gene: TRBV5-1
CDR3aa: CASSLGDRGYTF
CDR3nt: TGCGCCAGCAGCTTGGGGGACAGAGGCTACACCTTC

d_gene: NA
abundance: once
j_gene: TRBJ2-7
v_gene: TRBV18
CDR3aa: CASSPGGSLVDEQYF
CDR3nt: TGTGCCAGCTCACCAGGGGGATCCCTCGTGGACGAGCAGTACTTC

d_gene: NA
abundance: NA
j_gene: TRBJ2-5
v_gene: TRBV7-2
CDR3aa: CASSLPSEGIQETQYF
CDR3nt: TGTGCCAGCAGCTTACCTTCCGAGGGGATCCAAGAGACCCAGTACTTC

d_gene: NA
abundance: NA
j_gene: TRBJ1-4
v_gene: TRBV4-3
CDR3aa: CASSQDWSATNEKLFF
CDR3nt: TGCGCCAGCAGCCAAGATTGGTCCGCAACTAATGAAAAACTGTTTTTT

d_gene: NA
abundance: NA
j_gene: TRBJ1-1
v_gene: TRBV7-2
CDR3aa: CASSLRQAYTEAFF
CDR3nt: TGTGCCAGCAGCTTAAGACAGGCGTACACTGAAGCTTTCTTT

d_gene: NA
abundance: few
j_gene: TRBJ1-5
v_gene: TRBV7-6
CDR3aa: CASSVQGGLQPQHF
CDR3nt: TGTGCCAGCAGCGTACAGGGCGGACTACAGCCCCAGCATTTT

d_gene: TRBD2
abundance: NA
j_gene: TRBJ2-1
v_gene: TRBV6-5
CDR3aa: CASSRATGGYNEQFF
CDR3nt: TGTGCCAGCAGCCGAGCGACGGGGGGCTACAATGAGCAGTTCTTC

d_gene: TRBD1
abundance: few
j_gene: TRBJ2-1
v_gene: TRBV18
CDR3aa: CASSPPPGGQEFNEQFF
CDR3nt: TGTGCCAGCTCACCGCCCCCAGGGGGTCAGGAGTTCAATGAGCAGTTCTTC

d_gene: TRBD2
abundance: NA
j_gene: TRBJ2-1
v_gene: TRBV14
CDR3aa: CASSHFRDYEQFF
CDR3nt: TGTGCCAGCAGCCATTTCCGGGACTACGAGCAGTTCTTC

d_gene: TRBD2
abundance: once
j_gene: TRBJ2-5
v_gene: TRBV14
CDR3aa: CASSPGGLAGRQETQYF
CDR3nt: TGTGCCAGCAGCCCTGGAGGACTAGCGGGGAGACAAGAGACCCAGTACTTC

d_gene: NA
abundance: once
j_gene: TRBJ2-2
v_gene: TRBV9
CDR3aa: CASSPGAGELFF
CDR3nt: TGTGCCAGCAGCCCGGGGGCCGGGGAGCTGTTTTTT

d_gene: TRBD1
abundance: NA
j_gene: TRBJ1-1
v_gene: TRBV28
CDR3aa: CASSQGAITEAFF
CDR3nt: TGTGCCAGCAGCCAGGGGGCGATAACTGAAGCTTTCTTT

d_gene: TRBD1
abundance: NA
j_gene: TRBJ1-2
v_gene: TRBV28
CDR3aa: CASRSLPGTGGHGYTF
CDR3nt: TGTGCCAGCAGATCTTTACCTGGGACAGGGGGCCATGGCTACACCTTC

d_gene: NA
abundance: NA
j_gene: TRBJ1-1
v_gene: TRBV13
CDR3aa: CASSEDSSAEAFF
CDR3nt: TGTGCCAGCAGCGAGGACAGTTCCGCTGAAGCTTTCTTT

d_gene: NA
abundance: NA
j_gene: TRBJ2-3
v_gene: TRBV2
CDR3aa: CASSPRAGTDTQYF
CDR3nt: TGTGCCAGCAGTCCTAGGGCGGGCACAGATACGCAGTATTTT

d_gene: NA
abundance: NA
j_gene: TRBJ2-4
v_gene: TRBV6-5
CDR3aa: CASSPPPLAKNIQYF
CDR3nt: TGTGCCAGCAGTCCACCTCCCCTAGCCAAAAACATTCAGTACTTC

d_gene: NA
abundance: NA
j_gene: TRBJ2-5
v_gene: TRBV6-5
CDR3aa: CASSPADRIQETQYF
CDR3nt: TGTGCCAGCAGTCCCGCGGACAGAATACAAGAGACCCAGTACTTC

d_gene: NA
abundance: NA
j_gene: TRBJ2-7
v_gene: TRBV4-3
CDR3aa: CASSPRQAPTYEQYF
CDR3nt: TGCGCCAGCAGCCCGCGACAAGCGCCCACCTACGAGCAGTACTTC